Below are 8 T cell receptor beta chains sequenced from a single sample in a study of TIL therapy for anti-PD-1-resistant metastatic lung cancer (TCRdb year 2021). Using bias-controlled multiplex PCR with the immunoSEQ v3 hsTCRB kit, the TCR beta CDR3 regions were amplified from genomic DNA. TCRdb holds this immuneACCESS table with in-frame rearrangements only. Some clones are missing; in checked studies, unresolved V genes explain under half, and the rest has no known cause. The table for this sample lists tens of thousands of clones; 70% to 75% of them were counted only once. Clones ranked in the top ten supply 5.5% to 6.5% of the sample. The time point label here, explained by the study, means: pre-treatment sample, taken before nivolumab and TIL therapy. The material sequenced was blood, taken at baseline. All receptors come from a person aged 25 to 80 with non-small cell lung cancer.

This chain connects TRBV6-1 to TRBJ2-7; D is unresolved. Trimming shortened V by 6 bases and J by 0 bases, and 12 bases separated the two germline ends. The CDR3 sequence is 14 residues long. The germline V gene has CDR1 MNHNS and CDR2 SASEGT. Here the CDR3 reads CASSRTTASYEQYF. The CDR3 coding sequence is TGTGCCAGCAGCCGGACCACCGCCTCCTACGAGCAGTACTTC.

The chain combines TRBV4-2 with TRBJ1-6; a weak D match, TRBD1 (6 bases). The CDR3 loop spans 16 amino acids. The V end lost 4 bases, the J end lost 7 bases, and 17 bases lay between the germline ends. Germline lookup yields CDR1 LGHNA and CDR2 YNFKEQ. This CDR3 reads CASSRGESGANSPLHF. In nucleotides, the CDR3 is TGTGCCAGCAGCCGCGGGGAGTCAGGGGCCAATTCACCCCTCCACTTT.

The CDR3, as DNA: TGTGCCAGCAGTCCAGGGGGCTGGGAGGAAAAACTGTTTTTT. Translation: CASSPGGWEEKLFF. V usage is TRBV28 and J usage is TRBJ1-4; the match to TRBD1 covers 8 bases. The CDR3 length is 14 residues. Looked up from germline, CDR1 is MDHEN and CDR2 is SYDVKM. Trimming cost V 5 bases and J 8 bases; bases outside gene matches: 7.

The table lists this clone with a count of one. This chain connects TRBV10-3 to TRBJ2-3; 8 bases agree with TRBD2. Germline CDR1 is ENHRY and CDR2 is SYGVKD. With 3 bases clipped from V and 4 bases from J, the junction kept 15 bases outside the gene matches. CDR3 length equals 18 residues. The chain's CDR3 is CAISESGGADRNADTQYF. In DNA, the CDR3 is TGTGCCATCAGTGAATCGGGGGGGGCCGATCGTAATGCAGATACGCAGTATTTT.

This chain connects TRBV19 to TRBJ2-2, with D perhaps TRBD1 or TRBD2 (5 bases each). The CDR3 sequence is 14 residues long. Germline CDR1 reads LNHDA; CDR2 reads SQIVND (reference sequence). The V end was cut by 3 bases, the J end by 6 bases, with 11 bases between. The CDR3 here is CASSIDVGAGELFF. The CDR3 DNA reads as TGTGCCAGTAGTATTGATGTGGGGGCCGGGGAGCTGTTTTTT.

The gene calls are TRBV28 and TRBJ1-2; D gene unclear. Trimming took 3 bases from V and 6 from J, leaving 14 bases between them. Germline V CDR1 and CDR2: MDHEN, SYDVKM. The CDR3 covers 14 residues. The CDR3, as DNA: TGTGCCAGCAGTTTCCGGGCGAAAAAAAATGGCTACACCTTC. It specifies CASSFRAKKNGYTF.

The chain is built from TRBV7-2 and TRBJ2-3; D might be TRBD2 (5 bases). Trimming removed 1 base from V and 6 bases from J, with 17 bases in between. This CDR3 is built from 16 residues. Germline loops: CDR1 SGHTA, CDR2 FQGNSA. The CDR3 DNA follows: TGTGCCAGCAGCTTAGGCCCTAGCCGGTTTCGCGATACGCAGTATTTT. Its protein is CASSLGPSRFRDTQYF.

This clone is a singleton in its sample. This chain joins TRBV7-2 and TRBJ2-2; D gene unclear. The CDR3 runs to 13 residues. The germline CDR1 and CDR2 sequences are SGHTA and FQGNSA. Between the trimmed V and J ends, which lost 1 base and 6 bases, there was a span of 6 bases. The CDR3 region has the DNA TGTGCCAGCAGCTTAGTGGCTGCCGGGGAGCTGTTTTTT. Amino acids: CASSLVAAGELFF.